This T cell receptor beta chain was recovered during a study of technical replicates of blood from a handful of donors. Trimming at V came to 2 bases and at J to 4 bases, leaving 7 bases not matched to a gene. The CDR3 covers 15 residues. Germline CDR1 reads GTSNPN; CDR2 reads SVGIG (reference sequence). Clones were read by immunoSEQ multiplex PCR, and TCRdb kept only the in-frame ones, dropping some. Among some 94,000 clones, less than 95% were seen once, and the ten largest hold about 0.35%. This TCR came from a human donor in good health. The rearrangement uses TRBV30 and TRBJ2-2; 7 nucleotides line up with TRBD1. Sequencing was carried out using T cells isolated from PBMCs. CDR3 DNA sequence: TGTGCCTGGAGTAACAGGGGTAGGCGCACCGGGGAGCTGTTTTTT. It translates to CAWSNRGRRTGELFF.